The T cell receptor (beta chain) described here comes from a study of cytomegalovirus exposure and HLA in healthy donors. Trimming shortened V by 1 base and J by 6 bases, and 11 bases separated the two germline ends. CDR1 and CDR2 from the germline V gene are SEHNR and FQNEAQ (reference sequence). This CDR3 spans 14 amino acids. The PCR ran on 60 Vbeta and 13 Jbeta primers. Per the original methods: Later work found about 80 million unique TCR beta chains, with about 10 million shared. The table came from immunoSEQ multiplex PCR; TCRdb's copy has only in-frame clones and leaves some out. D and trimming were read from the DNA, whereas the V and J calls and clone size are those reported in that table. The data show approximately 93,000 clones, more than 70% seen once.

The sequence was collected from a woman between 35 and 50 years old in good health and CMV-seronegative. Sequenced: PBMCs. The gene calls are TRBV7-9 and TRBJ2-3; maybe TRBD2 (6 bases). The CDR3: CASSLGGVSDTQYF. The CDR3 DNA sequence: TGTGCCAGCAGCTTAGGCGGGGTATCGGATACGCAGTATTTT.